These 19 T cell receptor beta chains were all obtained from the same sample, sequenced in a study of T-cell reconstitution after alpha-beta-depleted transplantation in children. Unique molecular identifiers featured in how the TCRbeta library was prepared. TCRdb re-called the PCR reads through MiXCR, storing one row per CDR3 protein. Of 400,000 to 500,000 distinct CDR3 sequences listed, about a tenth are singletons. Material: PBMCs from the stem cell graft donor, obtained from the stem cell graft. The source of these receptors is a human donor who donated a stem cell graft to a child with acute myeloid leukemia.

The chain combines TRBV5-1 with TRBJ2-5, with TRBD1 as a possible D gene (6 bases). The CDR3 totals 14 residues. Per germline, CDR1 SGHRS and CDR2 YFSETQ. The V end was cut by 7 bases, the J end by 0 bases, with 13 bases between. The CDR3 sequence: CASRDTSYQETQYF. Here the CDR3 DNA reads TGCGCCAGCCGGGACACCTCGTACCAAGAGACCCAGTACTTC.

This clonotype was observed at least ten times. The CDR3 sequence is CSLPEQGNEQFF. Here the CDR3 DNA reads TGCAGCTTACCTGAACAGGGCAATGAGCAGTTCTTC. This chain connects TRBV29-1 to TRBJ2-1, with D possibly TRBD1 on 6 matching bases. Germline V lookup: CDR1 SQVTM, CDR2 ANQGSEA. Trimming took off 8 bases at V and 6 bases at J, with 14 bases between the two ends. The CDR3 loop spans 12 amino acids.

V is TRBV5-6 and J is TRBJ2-1; 12 bases are shared with TRBD2. In germline, CDR1 is SGHDT, CDR2 YYEEEE. V lost 4 bases and J lost 6; bases outside the gene matches: 5. This CDR3 has 15 amino acids. As DNA, the CDR3 is TGTGCCAGCAGCGACGGACTAGCGGGGTTCAATGAGCAGTTCTTC. The encoded protein is CASSDGLAGFNEQFF.

The chain links TRBV2 to TRBJ2-5; D gene ambiguous. V shed 3 bases and J shed 1 base, with 6 bases lying between them. Germline CDR1 and CDR2: SNHLY and FYNNEI. The CDR3 consists of 13 residues. CDR3 in DNA: TGTGCCAGCAGTGAGGAAGGCCAAGAGACCCAGTACTTC. It is translated as CASSEEGQETQYF.

This clonotype was seen ten or more times. The V gene is TRBV20-1, the J gene TRBJ2-4, with D possibly being TRBD1 or TRBD2 (6 bases each). Germline V gene sequence: CDR1 DFQATT, CDR2 SNEGSKA (reference sequence). This CDR3 has 15 residues. Trimming took 3 bases from V and 4 from J, leaving 16 bases between them. CDR3 bases: TGCAGTGCTAGTGGGGGGCCAACGCAGAAAAACATTCAGTACTTC. Translated, it gives CSASGGPTQKNIQYF.

This chain joins TRBV7-8 and TRBJ2-2; D gene uncertain. The CDR3 covers 12 residues. The germline V gene has CDR1 SGHVS and CDR2 FQNEAQ. With 11 bases removed from V and 0 bases from J, the gap between germline ends came to 7 bases. CDR3 residues: CAWQANTGELFF. CDR3 DNA sequence: TGTGCCTGGCAAGCGAACACCGGGGAGCTGTTTTTT.

This clonotype was detected only a few times. This chain uses TRBV11-2 with TRBJ2-3, with a weak D call TRBD2 (5 bases). The V end was cut by 0 bases, the J end by 3 bases, with 16 bases between. CDR1 is SGHAT and CDR2 is FQNNGV in the germline V gene. There are 17 residues in the CDR3. The CDR3 DNA reads as TGTGCCAGCAGCTTAGAGCCACTAGTCCAGGTGACAGATACGCAGTATTTT. Translation: CASSLEPLVQVTDTQYF.

The chain couples TRBV4-1 to TRBJ2-7; D ambiguous. With 0 bases removed from V and 0 bases from J, the gap between germline ends came to 9 bases. Germline lookup yields CDR1 MGHRA and CDR2 YSYEKL. This CDR3 contains 15 residues. The CDR3 here is CASSQESFSSYEQYV. As DNA, the CDR3 is TGCGCCAGCAGCCAAGAAAGTTTCAGCTCCTACGAGCAGTACGTC.

The table lists this clonotype with a few counts. The gene calls are TRBV6-6 and TRBJ2-2; the D is unclear. The V end lost 6 bases, the J end lost 8 bases, and 7 bases lay between the germline ends. From germline, CDR1 is MNHNY and CDR2 SVGAGI (reference sequence). The length of the CDR3 is 11 residues. The DNA for the CDR3 is TGTGCCAGCAGCTCCAGGGGGGAGCTGTTTTTT. Its translation: CASSSRGELFF.

This clonotype was counted many times. The chain links TRBV15 to TRBJ2-1; D tentatively reads TRBD1 or TRBD2 (6 bases each). There are 17 residues in the CDR3. V was trimmed by 1 base and J by 3 bases, leaving 16 bases between them. The germline CDR1 and CDR2 sequences are LNHNV and YYDKDF (reference sequence). The chain's CDR3 is CATSRVGGQDHYNEQFF. The CDR3 region has the DNA TGTGCCACCAGCAGAGTCGGGGGCCAGGACCACTACAATGAGCAGTTCTTC.

This clonotype showed up just a few times. The CDR3 protein is CASRDPNRGDTQYF. The CDR3 bases are TGTGCCAGCAGGGATCCCAATCGGGGGGATACGCAGTATTTT. The chain is built from TRBV6-1 and TRBJ2-3, with D tentatively TRBD2 (6 bases). Germline V gene sequence: CDR1 MNHNS, CDR2 SASEGT. With 6 bases removed from V and 6 bases from J, the gap between germline ends came to 16 bases. This CDR3 has 14 residues.

The table lists this clonotype with a few counts. V usage is TRBV27 and J usage is TRBJ2-5, with D perhaps matching TRBD1 or TRBD2 (6 bases each). V lost 5 bases and J lost 4, with 20 bases in between. Germline assignment: CDR1 MNHEY and CDR2 SMNVEV (reference sequence). The CDR3 spans 16 residues. CDR3 coding DNA: TGTGCCAGCAGTGGAGAGGTCGCAGGGGACTTAGAGACCCAGTACTTC. Protein sequence: CASSGEVAGDLETQYF.

This clonotype has at least ten counts. The chain couples TRBV6-5 to TRBJ2-2; a possible D gene is TRBD2 (6 bases). V dropped 2 bases and J dropped 3 bases, with 13 bases sitting between them. Germline CDR1 reads MNHEY; CDR2 reads SVGAGI. The CDR3 is 16 residues long. CDR3 nucleotides: TGTGCCAGCAGTTACCTCGGGACTGACTACACCGGGGAGCTGTTTTTT. Amino acids: CASSYLGTDYTGELFF.

This clonotype appeared many times. The chain couples TRBV10-2 to TRBJ2-7, with unresolved D. Germline V gives CDR1 WSHSY, CDR2 SAAADI. The CDR3 is made up of 14 amino acids. V was pared by 2 bases and J by 0 bases, with 8 bases between. CDR3 DNA sequence: TGCGCCAGCAGTGAGCATTCGAGCTCCTACGAGCAGTACGTC. This translates into CASSEHSSSYEQYV.

This clonotype has ten or more counts. This chain connects TRBV11-2 to TRBJ1-2; D is perhaps TRBD1 (5 bases). Germline CDR1 reads SGHAT; CDR2 reads FQNNGV. The V and J ends lost 0 bases and 2 bases respectively, with 10 bases between them. The CDR3 is made up of 15 amino acids. In nucleotides, the CDR3 is TGTGCCAGCAGCTTAGAAGGGGCGGTGAACTATGGCTACACCTTC. Translation gives CASSLEGAVNYGYTF.

The J gene is TRBJ2-1, the V gene TRBV9; no clear D gene. CDR1 and CDR2 from the germline V gene are SGDLS and YYNGEE. The CDR3 is 13 amino acids. Trimming removed 0 bases from V and 2 bases from J, with 3 bases in between. The CDR3 reads CASSVDTYNEQFF. The CDR3 region has the DNA TGTGCCAGCAGCGTAGACACCTACAATGAGCAGTTCTTC.

This clonotype has a handful of counts. The chain couples TRBV5-1 to TRBJ2-1; D is possibly TRBD2 (6 bases). Trimming pared 3 bases from V and 6 bases from J, leaving 13 bases between. The CDR3 runs 14 residues. Per the germline V gene, CDR1 is SGHRS and CDR2 is YFSETQ. In DNA, the CDR3 is TGCGCCAGCAGCTCGGGAGTCGGGTTCAATGAGCAGTTCTTC. Protein sequence: CASSSGVGFNEQFF.

This clonotype came up many times. The V call is TRBV5-1, the J call TRBJ2-7, with D perhaps matching TRBD1 (6 bases). Per germline, CDR1 SGHRS and CDR2 YFSETQ. The CDR3 is 15 residues long. The V end lost 5 bases, the J end lost 0 bases, and 15 bases lay between the germline ends. The CDR3 protein is CASRHRQASSYEQYV. The CDR3 bases are TGCGCCAGCAGACATAGACAGGCGAGCTCCTACGAGCAGTACGTC.

This clonotype was counted ten times or more. This rearrangement joins TRBV4-2 to TRBJ2-7; D unclear. V gave up 1 base and J gave up 6 bases, with 4 bases separating them. The CDR3 is made up of 11 amino acids. Germline V gene data show CDR1 as LGHNA and CDR2 as YNFKEQ. The CDR3 nucleotides read TGTGCCAGCAGCCAAGGAGCCGAGCAGTACTTC. This sequence encodes CASSQGAEQYF.